The sample holds a few counts of the clone carrying this T cell receptor (beta chain). As yet, its antigen is unknown. The CDR3 consists of 13 residues. CDR1 is SQVTM, CDR2 ANQGSEA, per germline. V was trimmed by 3 bases and J by 6 bases, leaving 12 bases between them. The data originate from a study of beta chain features in type 1 diabetes. At the level of the study: Summed over all samples, the examined sorted cells came to fewer than 120 million. Study-level results: Across all four CD4+ subsets, people with type 1 diabetes showed modestly shorter TCRB CDR3s. It was not settled here whether HLA type affects TCRB rearrangement.

The authors reverse transcribed all of the isolated RNA, so sequencing captured expressed TCRB transcripts. Assay: immunoSEQ multiplex PCR; the TCRdb copy retains only in-frame clones and omits some. Of approximately 57,000 clones listed, 50% to 55% were seen once; the top ten hold 2.6%. The chain recombines TRBV29-1 with TRBJ1-5; maybe TRBD1 (5 bases). This clonotype was sampled from a woman aged 35 to 49 with type 1 diabetes. Material: Tregs from blood. In nucleotides, the CDR3 is TGCAGCGTTGATGTTGGGGGGGGTCAGCCCCAGCATTTT. The encoded protein is CSVDVGGGQPQHF.